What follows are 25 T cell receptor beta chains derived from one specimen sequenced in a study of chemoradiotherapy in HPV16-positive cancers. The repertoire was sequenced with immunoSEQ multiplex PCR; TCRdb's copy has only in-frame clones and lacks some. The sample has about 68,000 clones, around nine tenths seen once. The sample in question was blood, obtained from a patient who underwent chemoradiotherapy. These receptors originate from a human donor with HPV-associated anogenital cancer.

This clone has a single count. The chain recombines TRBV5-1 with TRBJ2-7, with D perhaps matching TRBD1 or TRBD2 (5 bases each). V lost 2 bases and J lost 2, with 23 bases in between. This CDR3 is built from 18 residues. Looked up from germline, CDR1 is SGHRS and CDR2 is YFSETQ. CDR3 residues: CASSFSGRGRDGTYEQYF. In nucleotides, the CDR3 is TGCGCCAGCAGCTTTTCGGGCCGAGGCCGGGACGGGACCTACGAGCAGTACTTC. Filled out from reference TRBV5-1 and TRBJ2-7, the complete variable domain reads KAGVTQTPRYLIKTRGQQVTLSCSPISGHRSVSWYQQTPGQGLQFLFEYFSETQRNKGNFPGRFSGRQFSNSRSEMNVSTLELGDSALYLCASSFSGRGRDGTYEQYFGPGTRLTVT.

The CDR3 protein is CASSPSPGTSEFF. The CDR3 DNA sequence: TGTGCCAGCAGCCCCTCTCCCGGGACTAGCGAGTTCTTC. The chain uses TRBV7-2 and TRBJ2-1, with 10 bases aligning to TRBD2. Per the germline V gene, CDR1 is SGHTA and CDR2 is FQGNSA. V was pared by 5 bases and J by 14 bases, with 9 bases of the junction left unmatched. This CDR3 has 13 residues.

The CDR3 reads CASSQDPVVAATDTQYF. Written as DNA, the CDR3 is TGCGCCAGCAGCCAAGATCCGGTAGTAGCCGCCACAGATACGCAGTATTTT. J is TRBJ2-3 and V is TRBV4-1; D not certain. Germline V gene lookup returns CDR1 MGHRA and CDR2 YSYEKL. CDR3 length: 17 amino acids. The ends were cut back, 0 bases at V and 2 bases at J, with 15 bases in the middle.

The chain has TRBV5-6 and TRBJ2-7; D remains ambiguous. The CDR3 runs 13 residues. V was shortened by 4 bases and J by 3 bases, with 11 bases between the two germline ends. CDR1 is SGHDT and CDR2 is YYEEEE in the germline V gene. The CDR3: CASSPAGRYEQYF. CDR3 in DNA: TGTGCCAGCAGCCCGGCCGGACGCTACGAGCAGTACTTC.

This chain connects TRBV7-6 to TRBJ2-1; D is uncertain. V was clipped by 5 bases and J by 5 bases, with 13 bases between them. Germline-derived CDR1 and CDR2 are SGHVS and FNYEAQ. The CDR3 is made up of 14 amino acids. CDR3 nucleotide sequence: TGTGCCAGCAGCCGAGGAAGCACCAACAATGAGCAGTTCTTC. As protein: CASSRGSTNNEQFF.

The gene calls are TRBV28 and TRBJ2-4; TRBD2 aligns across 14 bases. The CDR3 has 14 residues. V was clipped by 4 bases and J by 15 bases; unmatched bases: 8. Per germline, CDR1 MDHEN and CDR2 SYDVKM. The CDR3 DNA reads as TGTGCCAGCAGTTCACCGACTAGCGGGAGGGCCGGGTACTTC. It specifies CASSSPTSGRAGYF.

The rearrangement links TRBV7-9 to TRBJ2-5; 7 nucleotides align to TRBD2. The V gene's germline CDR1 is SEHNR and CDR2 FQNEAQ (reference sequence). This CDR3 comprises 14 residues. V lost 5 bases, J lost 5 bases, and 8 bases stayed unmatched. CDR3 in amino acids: CASSGGLEWETQYF. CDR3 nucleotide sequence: TGTGCCAGCAGCGGAGGACTAGAGTGGGAGACCCAGTACTTC.

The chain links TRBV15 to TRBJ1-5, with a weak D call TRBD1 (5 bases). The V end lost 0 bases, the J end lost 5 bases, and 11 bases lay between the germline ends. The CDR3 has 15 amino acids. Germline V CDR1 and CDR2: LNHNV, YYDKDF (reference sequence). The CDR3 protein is CATSRDPGGHQPQHF. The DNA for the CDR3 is TGTGCCACCAGCAGAGATCCGGGGGGACATCAGCCCCAGCATTTT.

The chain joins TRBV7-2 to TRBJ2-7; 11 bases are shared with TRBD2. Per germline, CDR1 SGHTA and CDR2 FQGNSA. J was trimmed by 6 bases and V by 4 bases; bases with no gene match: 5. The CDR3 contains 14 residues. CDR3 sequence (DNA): TGTGCCAGCAGCTCACAGACTAGCGGGACCGAGCAGTACTTC. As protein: CASSSQTSGTEQYF.

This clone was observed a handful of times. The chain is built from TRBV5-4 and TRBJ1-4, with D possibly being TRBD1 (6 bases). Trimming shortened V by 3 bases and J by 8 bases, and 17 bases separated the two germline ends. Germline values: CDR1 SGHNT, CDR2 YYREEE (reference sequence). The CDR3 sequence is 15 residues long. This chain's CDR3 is CASSSGETGREKLFF. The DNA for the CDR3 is TGTGCCAGCAGCTCTGGGGAGACAGGACGCGAAAAACTGTTTTTT.

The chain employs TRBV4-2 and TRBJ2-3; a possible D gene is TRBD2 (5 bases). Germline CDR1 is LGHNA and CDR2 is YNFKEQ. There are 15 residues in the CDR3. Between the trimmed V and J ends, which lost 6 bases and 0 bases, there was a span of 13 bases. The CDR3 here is CASRSAEWSTDTQYF. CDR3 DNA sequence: TGTGCCAGCAGATCAGCGGAGTGGAGCACAGATACGCAGTATTTT.

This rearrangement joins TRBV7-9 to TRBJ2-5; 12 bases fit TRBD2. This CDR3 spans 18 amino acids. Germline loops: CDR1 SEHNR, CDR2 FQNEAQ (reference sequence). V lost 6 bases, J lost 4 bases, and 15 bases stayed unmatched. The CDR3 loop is CASSSPKPLAGGLETQYF. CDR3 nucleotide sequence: TGTGCCAGCAGTTCACCCAAACCACTAGCGGGAGGACTAGAGACCCAGTACTTC.

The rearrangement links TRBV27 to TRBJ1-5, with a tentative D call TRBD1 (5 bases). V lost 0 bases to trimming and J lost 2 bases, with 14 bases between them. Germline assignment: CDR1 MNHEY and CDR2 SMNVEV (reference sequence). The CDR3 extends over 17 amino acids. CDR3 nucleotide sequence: TGTGCCAGCAGTTTATCGCCCAGGCGGGGGGGCAATCAGCCCCAGCATTTT. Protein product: CASSLSPRRGGNQPQHF.

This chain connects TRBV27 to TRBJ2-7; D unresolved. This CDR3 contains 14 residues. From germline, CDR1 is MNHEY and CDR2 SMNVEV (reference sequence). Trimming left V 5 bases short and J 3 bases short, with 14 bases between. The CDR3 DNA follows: TGTGCCAGCAGTACAACTTTGGCCCACTACGAGCAGTACTTC. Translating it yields CASSTTLAHYEQYF.

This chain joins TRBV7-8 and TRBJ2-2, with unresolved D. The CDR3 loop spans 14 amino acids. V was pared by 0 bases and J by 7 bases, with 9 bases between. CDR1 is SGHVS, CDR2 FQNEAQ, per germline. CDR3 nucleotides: TGTGCCAGCAGCTTAGCGATGGGCTTCGGGGAGCTGTTTTTT. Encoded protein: CASSLAMGFGELFF.

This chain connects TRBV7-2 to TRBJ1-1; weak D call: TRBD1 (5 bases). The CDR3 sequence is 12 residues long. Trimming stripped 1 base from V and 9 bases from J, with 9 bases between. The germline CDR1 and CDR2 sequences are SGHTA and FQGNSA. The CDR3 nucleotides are TGTGCCAGCAGCTTAGGAGCGGGGCAAGCTTTCTTT. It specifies CASSLGAGQAFF.

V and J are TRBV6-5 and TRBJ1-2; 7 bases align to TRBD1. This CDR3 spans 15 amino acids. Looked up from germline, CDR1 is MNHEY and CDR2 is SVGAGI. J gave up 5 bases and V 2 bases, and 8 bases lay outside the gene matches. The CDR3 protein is CASSYQRDSGYGYTF. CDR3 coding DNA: TGTGCCAGCAGTTACCAACGGGACAGCGGATATGGCTACACCTTC.

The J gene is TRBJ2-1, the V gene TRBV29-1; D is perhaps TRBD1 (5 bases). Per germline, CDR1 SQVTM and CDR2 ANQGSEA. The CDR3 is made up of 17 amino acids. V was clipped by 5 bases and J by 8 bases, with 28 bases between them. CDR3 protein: CSVSLPQVPQGSHEQFF. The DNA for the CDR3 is TGCAGCGTTTCCCTACCCCAAGTCCCCCAGGGAAGTCATGAGCAGTTCTTC.

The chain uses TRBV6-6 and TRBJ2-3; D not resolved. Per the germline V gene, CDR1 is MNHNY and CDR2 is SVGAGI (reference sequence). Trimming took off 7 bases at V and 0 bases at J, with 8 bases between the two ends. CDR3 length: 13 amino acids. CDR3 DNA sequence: TGTGCCAGCACGCGAACTAGCACAGATACGCAGTATTTT. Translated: CASTRTSTDTQYF.

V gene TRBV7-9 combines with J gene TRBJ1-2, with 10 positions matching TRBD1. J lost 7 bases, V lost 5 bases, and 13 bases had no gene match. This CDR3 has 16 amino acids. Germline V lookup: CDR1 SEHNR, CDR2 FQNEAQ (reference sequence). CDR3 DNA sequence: TGTGCCAGCAGCCCTAGTAAGGGGACAGGGGATGGTGGCTACACCTTC. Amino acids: CASSPSKGTGDGGYTF.

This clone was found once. The CDR3 DNA follows: TGTGCCAGCAGCTCAGGGGGCCGATGGATTAATTCACCCCTCCACTTT. Translating it yields CASSSGGRWINSPLHF. V is TRBV7-6 and J is TRBJ1-6; 8 bases line up with TRBD1. The V gene's germline CDR1 is SGHVS and CDR2 FNYEAQ. After removal of 4 bases from V and 6 bases from J, the junction contained 8 bases not matched to a gene. This CDR3 has 16 residues. Filled out from reference TRBV7-6 and TRBJ1-6, the complete variable domain reads GAGVSQSPRYKVTKRGQDVALRCDPISGHVSLYWYRQALGQGPEFLTYFNYEAQQDKSGLPNDRFSAERPEGSISTLTIQRTEQRDSAMYRCASSSGGRWINSPLHFGNGTRLTVT.

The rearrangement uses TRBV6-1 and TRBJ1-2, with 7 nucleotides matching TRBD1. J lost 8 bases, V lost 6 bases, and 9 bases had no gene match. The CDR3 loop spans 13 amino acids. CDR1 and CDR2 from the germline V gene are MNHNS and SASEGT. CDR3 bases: TGTGCCAGCAGGAGGGAAGGGGGCTGGGGCTACACCTTC. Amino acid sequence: CASRREGGWGYTF.

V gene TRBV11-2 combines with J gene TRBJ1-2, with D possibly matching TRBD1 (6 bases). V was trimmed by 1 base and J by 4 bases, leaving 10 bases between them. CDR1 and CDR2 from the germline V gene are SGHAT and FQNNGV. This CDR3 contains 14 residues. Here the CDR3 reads CASSLVGGAYGYTF. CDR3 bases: TGTGCCAGCAGCTTAGTTGGGGGCGCCTATGGCTACACCTTC.

CDR3 sequence (DNA): TGTGCCAGCAGAGAACCCTGGCCGGGACAGGGGGCGGCTGGGGCCAACGTCCTGACTTTC. It codes for CASREPWPGQGAAGANVLTF. This chain joins TRBV6-7 and TRBJ2-6; 12 bases are shared with TRBD1. TRBV6-7 is identified as an open reading frame with a role that is uncertain. This CDR3 has 20 residues. J lost 2 bases, V lost 6 bases, and 14 bases had no gene match.

The CDR3 nucleotides are TGTGCCAGCAGTCTCGGGACTACAAGCGAGCAGTACTTC. Its protein product is CASSLGTTSEQYF. The rearrangement links TRBV28 to TRBJ2-7, with 7 bases identical to TRBD2. The J segment lost 6 bases and the V segment lost 5 bases, leaving 7 bases of the junction unmatched. Germline V CDR1 and CDR2: MDHEN, SYDVKM. The CDR3 contains 13 residues.